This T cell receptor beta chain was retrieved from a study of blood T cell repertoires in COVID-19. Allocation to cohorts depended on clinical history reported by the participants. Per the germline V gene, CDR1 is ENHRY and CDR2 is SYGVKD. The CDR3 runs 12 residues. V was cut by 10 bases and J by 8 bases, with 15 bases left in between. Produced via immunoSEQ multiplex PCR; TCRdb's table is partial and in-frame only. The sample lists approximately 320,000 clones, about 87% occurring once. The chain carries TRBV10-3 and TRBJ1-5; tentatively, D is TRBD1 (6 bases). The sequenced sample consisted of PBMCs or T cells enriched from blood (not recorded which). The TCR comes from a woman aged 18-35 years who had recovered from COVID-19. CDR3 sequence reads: CATGRTEEPQHF. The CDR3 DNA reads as TGTGCCACTGGAAGGACAGAGGAGCCCCAGCATTTT.